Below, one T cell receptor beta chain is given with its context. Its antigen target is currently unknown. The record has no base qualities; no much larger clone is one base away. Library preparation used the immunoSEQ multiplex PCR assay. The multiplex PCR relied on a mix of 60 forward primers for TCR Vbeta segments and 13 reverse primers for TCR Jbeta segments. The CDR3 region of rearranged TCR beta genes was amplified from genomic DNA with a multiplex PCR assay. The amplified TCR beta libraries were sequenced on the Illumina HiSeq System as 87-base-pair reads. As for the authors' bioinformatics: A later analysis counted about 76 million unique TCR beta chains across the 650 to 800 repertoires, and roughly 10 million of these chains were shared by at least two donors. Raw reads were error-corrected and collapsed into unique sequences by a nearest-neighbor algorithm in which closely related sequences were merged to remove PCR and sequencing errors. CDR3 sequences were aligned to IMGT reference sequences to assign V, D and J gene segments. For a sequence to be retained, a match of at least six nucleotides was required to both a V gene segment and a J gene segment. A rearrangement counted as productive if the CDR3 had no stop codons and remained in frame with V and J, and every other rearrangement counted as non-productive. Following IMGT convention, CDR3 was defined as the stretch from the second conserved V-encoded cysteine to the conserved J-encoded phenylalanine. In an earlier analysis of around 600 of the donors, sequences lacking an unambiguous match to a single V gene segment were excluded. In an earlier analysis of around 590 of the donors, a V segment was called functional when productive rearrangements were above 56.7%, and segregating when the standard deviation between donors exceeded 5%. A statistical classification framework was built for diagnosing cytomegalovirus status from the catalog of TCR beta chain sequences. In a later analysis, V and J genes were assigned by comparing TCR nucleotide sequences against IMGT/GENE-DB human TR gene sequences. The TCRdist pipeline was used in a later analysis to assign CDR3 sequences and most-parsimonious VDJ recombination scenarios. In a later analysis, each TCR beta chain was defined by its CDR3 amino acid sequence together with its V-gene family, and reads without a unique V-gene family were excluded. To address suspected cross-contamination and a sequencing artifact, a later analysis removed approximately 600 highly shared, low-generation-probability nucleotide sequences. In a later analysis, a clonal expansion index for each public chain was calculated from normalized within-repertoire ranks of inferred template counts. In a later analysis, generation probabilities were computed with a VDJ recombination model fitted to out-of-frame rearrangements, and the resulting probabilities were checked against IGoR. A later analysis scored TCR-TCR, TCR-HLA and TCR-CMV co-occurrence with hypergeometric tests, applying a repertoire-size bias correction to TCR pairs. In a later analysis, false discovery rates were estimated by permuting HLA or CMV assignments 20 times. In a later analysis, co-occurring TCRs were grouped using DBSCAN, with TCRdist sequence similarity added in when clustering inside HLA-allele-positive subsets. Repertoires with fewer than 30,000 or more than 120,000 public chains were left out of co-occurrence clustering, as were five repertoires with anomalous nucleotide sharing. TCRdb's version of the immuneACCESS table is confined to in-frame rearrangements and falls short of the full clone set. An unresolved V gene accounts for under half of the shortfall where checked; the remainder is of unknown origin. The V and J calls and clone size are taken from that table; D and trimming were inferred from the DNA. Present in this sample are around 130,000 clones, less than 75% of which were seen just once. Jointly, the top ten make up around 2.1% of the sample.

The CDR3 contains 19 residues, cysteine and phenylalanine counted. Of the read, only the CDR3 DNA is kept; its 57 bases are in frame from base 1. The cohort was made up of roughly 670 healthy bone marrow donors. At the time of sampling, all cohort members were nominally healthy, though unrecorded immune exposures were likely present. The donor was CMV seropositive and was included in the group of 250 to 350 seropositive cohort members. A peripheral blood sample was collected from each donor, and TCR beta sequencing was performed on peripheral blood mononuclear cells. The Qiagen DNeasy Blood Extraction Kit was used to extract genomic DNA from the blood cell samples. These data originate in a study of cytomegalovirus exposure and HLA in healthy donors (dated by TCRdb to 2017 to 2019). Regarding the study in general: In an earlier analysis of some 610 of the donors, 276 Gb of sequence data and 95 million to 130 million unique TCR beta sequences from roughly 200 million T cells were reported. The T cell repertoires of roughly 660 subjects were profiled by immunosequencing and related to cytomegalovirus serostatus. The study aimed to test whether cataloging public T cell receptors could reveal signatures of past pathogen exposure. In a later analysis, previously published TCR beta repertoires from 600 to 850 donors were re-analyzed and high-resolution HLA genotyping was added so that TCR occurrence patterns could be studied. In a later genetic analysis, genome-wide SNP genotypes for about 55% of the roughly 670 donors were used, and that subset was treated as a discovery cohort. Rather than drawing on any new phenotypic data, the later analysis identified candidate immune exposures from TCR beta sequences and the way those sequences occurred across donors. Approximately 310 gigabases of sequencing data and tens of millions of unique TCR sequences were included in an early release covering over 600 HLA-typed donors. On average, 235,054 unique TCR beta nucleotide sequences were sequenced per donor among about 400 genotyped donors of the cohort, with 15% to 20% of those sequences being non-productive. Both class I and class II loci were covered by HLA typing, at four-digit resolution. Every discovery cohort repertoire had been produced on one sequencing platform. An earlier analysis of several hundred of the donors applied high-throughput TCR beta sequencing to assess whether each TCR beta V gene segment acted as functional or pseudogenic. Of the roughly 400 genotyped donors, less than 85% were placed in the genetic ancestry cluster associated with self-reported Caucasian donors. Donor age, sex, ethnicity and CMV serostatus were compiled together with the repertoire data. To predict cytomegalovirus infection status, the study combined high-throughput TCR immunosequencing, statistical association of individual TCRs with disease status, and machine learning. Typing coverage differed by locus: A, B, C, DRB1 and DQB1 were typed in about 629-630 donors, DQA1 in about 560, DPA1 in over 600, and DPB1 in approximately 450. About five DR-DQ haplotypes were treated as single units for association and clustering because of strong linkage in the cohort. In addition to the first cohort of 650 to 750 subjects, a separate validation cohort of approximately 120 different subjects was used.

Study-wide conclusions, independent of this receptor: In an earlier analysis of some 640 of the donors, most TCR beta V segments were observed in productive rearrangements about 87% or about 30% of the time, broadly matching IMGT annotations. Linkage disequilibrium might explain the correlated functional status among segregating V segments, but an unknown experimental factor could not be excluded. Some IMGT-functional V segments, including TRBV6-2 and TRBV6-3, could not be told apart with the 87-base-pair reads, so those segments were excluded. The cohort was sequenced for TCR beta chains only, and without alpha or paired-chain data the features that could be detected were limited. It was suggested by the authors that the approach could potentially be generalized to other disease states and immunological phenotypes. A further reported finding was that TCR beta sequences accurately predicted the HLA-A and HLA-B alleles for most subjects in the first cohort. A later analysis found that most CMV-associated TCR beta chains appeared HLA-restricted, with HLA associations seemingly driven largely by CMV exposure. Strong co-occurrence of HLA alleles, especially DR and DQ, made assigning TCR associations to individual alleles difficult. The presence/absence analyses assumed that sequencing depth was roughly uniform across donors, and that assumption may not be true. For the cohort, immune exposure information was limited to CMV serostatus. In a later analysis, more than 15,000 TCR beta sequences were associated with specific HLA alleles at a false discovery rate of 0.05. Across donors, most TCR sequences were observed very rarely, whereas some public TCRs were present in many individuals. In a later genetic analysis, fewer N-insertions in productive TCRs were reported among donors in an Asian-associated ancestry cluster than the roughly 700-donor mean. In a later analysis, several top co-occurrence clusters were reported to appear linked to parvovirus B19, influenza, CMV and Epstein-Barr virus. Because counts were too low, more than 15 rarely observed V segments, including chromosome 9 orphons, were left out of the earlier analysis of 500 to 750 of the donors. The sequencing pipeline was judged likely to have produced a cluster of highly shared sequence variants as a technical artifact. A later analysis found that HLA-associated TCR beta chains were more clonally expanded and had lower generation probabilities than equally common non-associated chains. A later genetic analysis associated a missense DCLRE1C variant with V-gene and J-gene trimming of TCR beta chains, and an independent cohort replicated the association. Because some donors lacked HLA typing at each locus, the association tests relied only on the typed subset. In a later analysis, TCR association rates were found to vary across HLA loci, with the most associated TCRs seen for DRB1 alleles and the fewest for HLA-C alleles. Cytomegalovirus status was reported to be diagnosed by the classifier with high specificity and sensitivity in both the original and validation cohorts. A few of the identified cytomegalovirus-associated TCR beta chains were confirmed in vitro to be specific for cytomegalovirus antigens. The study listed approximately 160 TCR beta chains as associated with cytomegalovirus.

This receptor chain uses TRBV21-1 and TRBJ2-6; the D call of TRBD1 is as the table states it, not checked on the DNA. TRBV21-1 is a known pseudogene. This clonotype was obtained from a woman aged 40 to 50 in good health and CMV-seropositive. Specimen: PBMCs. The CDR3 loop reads CASERRKDRVLSGANVLTF. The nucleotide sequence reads TGTGCCAGCGAGCGGAGGAAGGACAGGGTACTTTCTGGGGCCAACGTCCTGACTTTC.